This record covers a single TCR beta chain. The antigen remains undetermined. These data are taken from a study of cytomegalovirus exposure and HLA in healthy donors. Study-level findings and limits: Most likely, a cluster of highly shared sequence variants arose as a sequencing artifact. Indistinguishable V segments, including TRBV6-2 and TRBV6-3, were excluded. Beyond CMV serostatus, there was no information to go on about immune exposure.

Healthy bone marrow donors made up the donor group. This CDR3 comprises 14 residues. CDR1 is MGHDK, CDR2 SYGVNS, per germline. V lost 2 bases, J lost 4 bases, and 11 bases lay in between. The study ran its PCR with 60 Vbeta and 13 Jbeta primers. Profiled with immunoSEQ multiplex PCR; TCRdb holds only in-frame clones, not every one. The sample lists 120,000 or so clones; roughly 70% were seen once. Sample: PBMCs. This TCR derives from a man under 40 in good health and CMV-seronegative. The chain uses TRBV25-1 and TRBJ1-2; D gene ambiguous. As DNA, the CDR3 is TGTGCCAGCAGTGAAGAAAGAGGGATCTATGGCTACACCTTC. It encodes CASSEERGIYGYTF.